This TCR beta chain is drawn from a study of cytomegalovirus exposure and HLA in healthy donors. Findings and limits, study-wide: Reportedly, diagnosis of cytomegalovirus status by the classifier showed high specificity and sensitivity.

About this clone itself: The antigen remains unidentified.

V lost 2 bases and J lost 1; bases outside the gene matches: 9. The CDR3 consists of 19 residues. CDR1 SNHLY and CDR2 FYNNEI come from the germline V gene. Primers included in the PCR were 60 Vbeta and 13 Jbeta primers. Repertoires were generated with immunoSEQ multiplex PCR, while TCRdb's copy carries only in-frame clones and drops some. This table has under 250,000 clones, roughly 80% appearing once. This TCR was sampled from a male donor in good health and CMV-seronegative. The specimen sequenced was PBMCs. J is TRBJ2-1 and V is TRBV2; 12 bases align to TRBD2. CDR3 nucleotide sequence: TGTGCCAGCAGTGAAATGTATTCTAGCGGGAGGGGTTCCTACAATGAGCAGTTCTTC. Its protein is CASSEMYSSGRGSYNEQFF.